The TCR beta chain under discussion was sequenced for a study of OX40 agonist ivuxolimab in advanced cancers. For the study at large: The group had a mean age of 60 years, ranged from about 23 to 85, and was 82.7% male. Enrollees could have had prior anti-PD-1, anti-PD-L1 or anti-CTLA-4 therapy, which 30% to 50% had received. Regarding the study as a whole: CD8+ T cells averaged more expanded clones than CD4+.

Sampled blood was obtained at baseline, cycle 4 day 1, and cycle 7 day 1. This table comes from immunoSEQ multiplex PCR, and its TCRdb copy is limited to in-frame clones, with some not included. This table holds approximately 28,000 clones, roughly 70% found once. Trimming removed 3 bases from V and 1 base from J; junction bases left unmatched: 3. The CDR3 sequence is 15 residues long. The V gene's germline CDR1 is KGHSH and CDR2 LQKENI. Worth noting for this clone: The antigen remains undetermined.

This sample comprised CD4+ or CD8+ T cells sorted from blood, obtained in a trial of the OX40 agonist ivuxolimab. The rearrangement uses TRBV18 and TRBJ1-1, with 9 bases fitting TRBD1. The receptor was isolated from an adult with an advanced solid tumor such as melanoma, head and neck, liver or kidney cancer. This CDR3 reads CASSPRQGENTEAFF. The CDR3 DNA reads as TGTGCCAGCTCACCCCGACAGGGGGAGAACACTGAAGCTTTCTTT.